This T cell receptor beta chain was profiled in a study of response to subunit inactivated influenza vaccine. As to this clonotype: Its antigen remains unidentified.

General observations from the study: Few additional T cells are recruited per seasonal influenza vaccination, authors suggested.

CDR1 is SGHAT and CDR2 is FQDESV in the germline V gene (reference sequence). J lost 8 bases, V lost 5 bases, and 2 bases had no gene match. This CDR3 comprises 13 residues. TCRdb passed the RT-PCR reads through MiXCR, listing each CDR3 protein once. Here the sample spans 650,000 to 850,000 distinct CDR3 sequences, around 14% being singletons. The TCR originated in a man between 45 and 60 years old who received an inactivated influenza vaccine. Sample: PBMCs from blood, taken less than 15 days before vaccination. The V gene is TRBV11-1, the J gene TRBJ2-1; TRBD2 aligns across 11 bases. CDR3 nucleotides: TGTGCCAGCAGCGGGGGACTAGCGGATGAGCAGTTCTTC. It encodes CASSGGLADEQFF. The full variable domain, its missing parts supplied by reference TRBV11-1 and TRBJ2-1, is EAEVAQSPRYKITEKSQAVAFWCDPISGHATLYWYRQILGQGPELLVQFQDESVVDDSQLPKDRFSAERLKGVDSTLKIQPAELGDSAMYLCASSGGLADEQFFGPGTRLTVL.